Described below is a single T cell receptor beta chain sequence and its context. The sample comes from a study of OX40 agonist ivuxolimab in advanced cancers. For the study at large: Administration of intravenous ivuxolimab to patients occurred every 2 weeks at 0.01 to 10 mg/kg. Partial responses occurred in Three dose-escalation patients, one with hepatocellular carcinoma and two with cutaneous melanoma. Age averaged about 60 years (range roughly 20 to 90), and approximately 80% were male.

The V and J ends lost 3 bases and 2 bases respectively, with 4 bases between them. The CDR3 length is 12 residues. Germline CDR1 is SNHLY and CDR2 is FYNNEI. The protocol was immunoSEQ multiplex PCR, while the TCRdb copy is restricted to in-frame clones and leaves out a portion. The table records some 45,000 clones, about 90% of them present only once. The sequence came from an adult with an advanced solid tumor such as melanoma, head and neck, liver or kidney cancer. Sequenced here: CD4+ or CD8+ T cells sorted from blood, sampled in a trial of the OX40 agonist ivuxolimab. V and J are TRBV2 and TRBJ1-2, with D unresolved. The CDR3 is CASSEENYGYTF. The CDR3 DNA reads as TGTGCCAGCAGTGAGGAAAACTATGGCTACACCTTC.